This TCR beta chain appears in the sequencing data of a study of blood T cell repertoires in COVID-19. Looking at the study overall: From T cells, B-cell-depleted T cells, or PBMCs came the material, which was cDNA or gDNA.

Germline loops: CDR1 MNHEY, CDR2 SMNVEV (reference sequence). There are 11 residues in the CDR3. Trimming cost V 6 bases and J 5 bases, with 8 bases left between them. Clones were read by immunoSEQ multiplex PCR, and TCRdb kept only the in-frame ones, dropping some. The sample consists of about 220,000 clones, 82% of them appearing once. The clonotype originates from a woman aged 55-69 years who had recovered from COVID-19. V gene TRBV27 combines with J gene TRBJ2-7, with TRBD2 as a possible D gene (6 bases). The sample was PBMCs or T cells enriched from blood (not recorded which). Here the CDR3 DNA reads TGTGCCAGCAGAAGGGAGGACGAGCAGTACTTC. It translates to CASRREDEQYF.